What follows describes a single T cell receptor (beta chain). The method was immunoSEQ multiplex PCR; TCRdb's version includes in-frame clones alone and lacks a portion of them. This sample yields about 430,000 clones, of which roughly 89% are seen a single time; around 0.92% belongs to the top ten. A Seattle source enrolled patients during active infection and followed them longitudinally. These data are taken from a study of blood T cell repertoires in COVID-19. As for the study in general: Some COVID-19 samples were acute and others convalescent; all came from the United States, Italy and Spain.

Trimming cost V 3 bases and J 3 bases, with 10 bases left between them. Germline V lookup: CDR1 LGHNT, CDR2 FRNRAP. CDR3 length: 14 amino acids. Sample: peripheral blood. The J gene is TRBJ2-3, the V gene TRBV12-5, with unresolved D. The sequence came from a young man with COVID-19, enrolled during active disease. This CDR3 reads CASGLELKTDTQYF. The DNA of the CDR3 is TGTGCTAGTGGTTTAGAACTAAAAACAGATACGCAGTATTTT.